This T cell receptor (beta chain) was sequenced for a study of blood T cell repertoires in COVID-19. In the authors' workflow: Estimated nucleated cell counts came from reference gene primer amplification. Method: immunoSEQ multiplex PCR; TCRdb's copy keeps in-frame clones and lacks some. From that table come the V and J calls and clone size; the DNA was used to work out D and trimming. The data hold roughly 460,000 clones, with around 90% observed a single time. From germline, CDR1 is MRHNA and CDR2 SNTAGT. This CDR3 is built from 12 residues. Trimming took off 8 bases at V and 12 bases at J, with 19 bases between the two ends.

The sample taken for sequencing was peripheral blood. This clonotype was sampled from a man aged 18 to 30 with COVID-19, enrolled during active disease. The chain employs TRBV6-4 and TRBJ1-2; TRBD1 is a possible D gene (6 bases). The chain's CDR3 is CASRSLGQQDTF. The CDR3 DNA sequence: TGTGCCAGCCGCAGCCTTGGACAGCAAGACACCTTC.